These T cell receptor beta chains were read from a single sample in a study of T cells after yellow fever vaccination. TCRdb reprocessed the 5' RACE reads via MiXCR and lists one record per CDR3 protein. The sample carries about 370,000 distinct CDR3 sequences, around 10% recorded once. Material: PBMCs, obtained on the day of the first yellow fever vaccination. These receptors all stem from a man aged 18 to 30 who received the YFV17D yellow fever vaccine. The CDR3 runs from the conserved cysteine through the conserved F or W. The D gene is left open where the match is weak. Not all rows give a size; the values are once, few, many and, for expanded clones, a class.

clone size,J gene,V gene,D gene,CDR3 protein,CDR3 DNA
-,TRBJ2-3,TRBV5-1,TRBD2,CASSSQAGGATDTQYF,TGCGCCAGCAGCAGCCAGGCGGGGGGTGCCACAGATACGCAGTATTTT
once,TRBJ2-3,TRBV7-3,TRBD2,CASSLSLAGNTDTQYF,TGTGCCAGCAGCCTCTCACTAGCGGGGAACACAGATACGCAGTATTTT
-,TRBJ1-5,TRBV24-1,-,CATNHPHQPQHF,TGTGCCACCAACCACCCACATCAGCCCCAGCATTTT
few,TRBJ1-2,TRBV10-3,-,CAIHDRLLSNGYTF,TGTGCCATCCATGACAGGTTGCTAAGCAATGGCTACACCTTC
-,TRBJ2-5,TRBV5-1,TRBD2,CASWGGVETQYF,TGCGCCAGCTGGGGAGGGGTGGAGACCCAGTACTTC
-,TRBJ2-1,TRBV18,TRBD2,CASSRFRTSGTTSYNEQFF,TGTGCCAGCTCGCGTTTCCGGACTAGCGGGACTACCTCCTACAATGAGCAGTTCTTC
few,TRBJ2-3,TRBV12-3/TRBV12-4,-,CASSPQTRGEQYF,TGTGCCAGCAGTCCGCAGACCAGAGGAGAGCAGTATTTT
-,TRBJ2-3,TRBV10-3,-,CAISETGSPTDTQYF,TGTGCCATCAGTGAGACCGGGTCACCCACAGATACGCAGTATTTT
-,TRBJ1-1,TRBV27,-,CASSLPGPRTEAFF,TGTGCCAGCAGTTTACCAGGGCCGCGCACTGAAGCTTTCTTT
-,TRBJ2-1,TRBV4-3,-,CASSQDTGVFYNEQFF,TGCGCCAGCAGCCAAGATACCGGGGTGTTTTACAATGAGCAGTTCTTC
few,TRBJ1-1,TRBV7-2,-,CASSLARTNTEAFF,TGTGCCAGCAGCTTAGCGAGGACGAACACTGAAGCTTTCTTT
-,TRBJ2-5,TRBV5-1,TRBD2,CASSARLARETQYF,TGCGCCAGCAGCGCCCGACTAGCGAGGGAGACCCAGTACTTC
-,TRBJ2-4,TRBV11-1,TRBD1,CASSSRFPGQTDPLAKNFQYF,TGTGCCAGCAGCTCGCGGTTTCCGGGACAGACGGACCCTTTAGCCAAAAACTTTCAGTACTTC
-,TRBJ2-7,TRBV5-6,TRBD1,CASSSRLSGTGYNEQYF,TGTGCCAGCAGCTCGCGTTTGTCCGGGACAGGGTATAACGAGCAGTACTTC
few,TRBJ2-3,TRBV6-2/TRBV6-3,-,CASTKRGPGDTQYF,TGTGCCAGCACCAAACGGGGGCCTGGAGATACGCAGTATTTT
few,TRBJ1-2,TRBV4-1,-,CASSQDGSWFYGYTF,TGCGCCAGCAGCCAAGATGGATCGTGGTTCTATGGCTACACCTTC
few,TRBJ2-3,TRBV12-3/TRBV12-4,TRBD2,CASRRAGGQRDTQYF,TGTGCCAGCAGGCGAGCGGGGGGGCAAAGAGATACGCAGTATTTT
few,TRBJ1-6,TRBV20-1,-,CSARGIRDYSPLHF,TGCAGTGCTAGAGGAATCAGGGACTATTCACCCCTCCACTTT
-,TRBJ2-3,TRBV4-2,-,CASGQEYTQYF,TGTGCCAGCGGCCAAGAGTATACGCAGTATTTT
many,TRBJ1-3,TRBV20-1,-,CSARESGAGNTIYF,TGCAGTGCTAGAGAATCGGGGGCAGGAAACACCATATATTTT
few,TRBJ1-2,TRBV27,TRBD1,CASSPRTGTTFAFGYTF,TGTGCCAGCAGTCCTAGGACAGGGACAACCTTTGCATTCGGCTACACCTTC
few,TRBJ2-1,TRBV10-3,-,CAISGGTDNEQFF,TGTGCCATCAGTGGCGGGACAGACAATGAGCAGTTCTTC
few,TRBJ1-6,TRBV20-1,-,CSARDQTVRSLHF,TGCAGTGCTAGAGATCAGACCGTAAGGTCCCTCCACTTT
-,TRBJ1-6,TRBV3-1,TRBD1,CASSLGTDNNSPLHF,TGTGCCAGCAGTCTCGGGACAGACAATAATTCACCCCTCCACTTT
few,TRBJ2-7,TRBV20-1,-,CSASDMDLSSYEQYF,TGCAGTGCATCGGATATGGACCTCAGCTCCTACGAGCAGTACTTC
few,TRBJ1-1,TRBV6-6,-,CASSSTRNTEAFF,TGTGCCAGCAGTTCGACACGGAACACTGAAGCTTTCTTT
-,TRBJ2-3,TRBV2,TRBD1,CASRPGQGRDTQYF,TGTGCCAGCAGGCCGGGACAGGGGAGGGATACGCAGTATTTT
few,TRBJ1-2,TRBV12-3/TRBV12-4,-,CASSLGLQGHGYTF,TGTGCCAGCAGTTTAGGGTTACAGGGTCACGGCTACACCTTC
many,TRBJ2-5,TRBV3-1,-,CASSPGQGHQETQYF,TGTGCCAGCAGCCCAGGACAAGGGCACCAAGAGACCCAGTACTTC
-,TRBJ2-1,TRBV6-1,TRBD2,CASKHSGGLYSYNEQFF,TGTGCCAGCAAGCATAGCGGGGGGCTTTACTCCTACAATGAGCAGTTCTTC
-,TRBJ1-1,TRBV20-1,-,CSAIRGNTEAFF,TGCAGTGCCATAAGGGGTAACACTGAAGCTTTCTTT
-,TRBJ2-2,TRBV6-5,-,CASSFPTSSNTGELFF,TGTGCCAGCAGTTTCCCGACCAGCTCGAACACCGGGGAGCTGTTTTTT
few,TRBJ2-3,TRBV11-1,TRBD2,CASSLARLAGGHRDTQYF,TGTGCCAGCAGCTTAGCGCGGCTAGCGGGGGGGCATAGAGATACGCAGTATTTT
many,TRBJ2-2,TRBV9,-,CASSVGAQTGELFF,TGTGCCAGCAGCGTAGGGGCGCAGACCGGGGAGCTGTTTTTT
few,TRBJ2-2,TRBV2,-,CASITSNTGELFF,TGTGCCAGCATTACTTCGAACACCGGGGAGCTGTTTTTT
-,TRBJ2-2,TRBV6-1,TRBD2,CASEAGGRTGELFF,TGTGCCAGCGAAGCGGGGGGGCGGACCGGGGAGCTGTTTTTT
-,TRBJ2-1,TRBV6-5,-,CASIRGPTYNEQFF,TGTGCCAGCATTAGGGGACCTACCTACAATGAGCAGTTCTTC
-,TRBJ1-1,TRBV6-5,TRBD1,CASSYPPGGSDTEAFF,TGTGCCAGCAGCTATCCCCCAGGGGGCTCTGACACTGAAGCTTTCTTT
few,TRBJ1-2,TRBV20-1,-,CSAPIGGTFGYGYTF,TGCAGTGCGCCGATTGGAGGGACTTTTGGTTATGGCTACACCTTC
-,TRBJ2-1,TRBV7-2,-,CASSLRGGWANEQFF,TGTGCCAGCAGCTTGAGGGGCGGGTGGGCCAATGAGCAGTTCTTC
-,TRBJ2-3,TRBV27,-,CASSLSPVTDTQYF,TGTGCCAGCAGTTTATCCCCTGTCACAGATACGCAGTATTTT
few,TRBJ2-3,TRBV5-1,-,CASSLQPSTSTDTQYF,TGCGCCAGCAGCTTGCAACCATCTACTAGCACAGATACGCAGTATTTT
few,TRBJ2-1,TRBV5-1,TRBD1,CASSWEGQGYNEQFF,TGCGCCAGCAGCTGGGAGGGACAGGGGTACAATGAGCAGTTCTTC
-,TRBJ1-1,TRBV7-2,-,CASSFPGGAAFF,TGTGCCAGCAGCTTCCCGGGGGGGGCAGCTTTCTTT
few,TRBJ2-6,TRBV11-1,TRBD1,CASSARTGSWGSGANVLTF,TGTGCCAGCAGCGCCCGGACAGGGTCATGGGGCTCTGGGGCCAACGTCCTGACTTTC
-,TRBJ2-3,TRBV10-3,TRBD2,CAISSRDSRGATDAQYF,TGTGCCATCAGTTCCCGTGACTCGCGGGGGGCAACCGATGCGCAGTATTTT